Here is one T cell receptor beta chain with its context. During its preparation, the TCRbeta library received unique molecular identifiers. TCRdb itself ran the PCR reads through MiXCR, one entry per CDR3 protein. The sample yields almost 600,000 distinct CDR3 sequences, 25% to 30% seen once. The data were obtained in a study of T-cell reconstitution after alpha-beta-depleted transplantation in children. Germline lookup yields CDR1 DFQATT and CDR2 SNEGSKA (reference sequence). J was trimmed by 3 bases and V by 0 bases; bases with no gene match: 7. The CDR3 is made up of 15 amino acids. The receptor comes from a boy in the first two years of life with Wiskott-Aldrich syndrome, due to receive a stem cell transplant. This chain joins TRBV20-1 and TRBJ2-7; the match to TRBD2 covers 8 bases. The sample was PBMCs, taken before TCRalphabeta/CD19-depleted stem cell transplant. The CDR3 DNA reads as TGCAGTGCTAGAGAGGGCAGCGGGAGTGGCTACGAGCAGTACTTC. It codes for CSAREGSGSGYEQYF.